This T cell receptor (beta chain) was recovered during a study of blood T cell repertoires in COVID-19. Study background: Both acute and convalescent COVID-19 samples were obtained from the United States, Italy and Spain. In each case, the material was cDNA or gDNA derived from T cells, B-cell-depleted T cells, or PBMCs.

This clone was seen just once. Authors' analysis steps: Amplification with reference gene primers provided the estimates of nucleated cell counts. The protocol was immunoSEQ multiplex PCR, while the TCRdb copy is restricted to in-frame clones and leaves out a portion. V and J calls and clone size are those listed in that table; D and trimming were worked out from the DNA. The profile shows 75,000 to 95,000 clones, about 89% of them singletons. The CDR3 loop spans 14 amino acids. CDR1 MDHEN and CDR2 SYDVKM come from the germline V gene. V lost 3 bases, J lost 5 bases, and 11 bases lay in between. The TCR sequence derives from a human donor in a cohort sampled during active COVID-19. This chain links TRBV28 with TRBJ1-5; a possible D gene is TRBD1 (5 bases). What was sequenced was peripheral blood. CDR3 amino acids: CASSLGSRDQPQHF. The CDR3 coding sequence is TGTGCCAGCAGTTTGGGAAGCAGGGATCAGCCCCAGCATTTT.